These T cell receptor beta chains were read from a single sample in a study of T cell responses to AZD1222 COVID-19 vaccine. Generated by immunoSEQ multiplex PCR, the TCRdb table keeps only in-frame clones and is missing some. This table has fewer than 200,000 clones, about 92% appearing once. Sequenced material: peripheral blood, taken on day 0 of AZD1222 vaccination. The receptor source for this set is an adult in good health. CDR3s include the opening cysteine and the closing phenylalanine or tryptophan. The order of the fields is D gene, J gene, clone size, V gene, CDR3 protein, CDR3 DNA. A D gene is named only where the DNA matches it firmly. Expanded clones get a size class; other rows say once, few or many, or leave the size out.

>-|TRBJ1-1|-|TRBV6-5
CASSPLDTNTEAFF
TGTGCCAGCAGTCCACTAGACACGAACACTGAAGCTTTCTTT
>TRBD1|TRBJ1-5|-|TRBV7-2
CASSLVGTGEAYNQPQHF
TGTGCCAGCAGCTTAGTAGGGACAGGGGAGGCTTATAATCAGCCCCAGCATTTT
>-|TRBJ2-1|-|TRBV7-6
CASSLAGGPLNEQFF
TGTGCCAGCAGCTTAGCGGGGGGTCCGTTAAATGAGCAGTTCTTC
>TRBD2|TRBJ2-7|-|TRBV11-3
CASSLAGTYEQYF
TGTGCCAGCAGCCTAGCGGGGACCTACGAGCAGTACTTC
>-|TRBJ1-3|once|TRBV18
CASSPLQDRFPTLSGNTIYF
TGTGCCAGCTCACCACTCCAGGACAGATTCCCGACCCTCTCTGGAAACACCATATATTTT
>-|TRBJ1-1|-|TRBV4-2
CASSQEPGTEAFF
TGTGCCAGCAGCCAAGAACCCGGGACCGAAGCTTTCTTT
>-|TRBJ2-2|-|TRBV6-1
CASSAGASVGTGELFF
TGTGCCAGCAGTGCGGGGGCTTCGGTTGGAACCGGGGAGCTGTTTTTT
>-|TRBJ1-4|-|TRBV19
CASRIETSRGVPNEKLFF
TGTGCCAGTAGGATCGAAACCTCCCGGGGGGTCCCCAATGAAAAACTGTTTTTT
>-|TRBJ2-2|-|TRBV3-1/TRBV3-2
CASSLRTGETGELFF
TGTGCCAGCAGCCTTAGAACGGGGGAGACCGGGGAGCTGTTTTTT
>TRBD2|TRBJ2-7|-|TRBV2
CARKREGEQYF
TGTGCCAGAAAGAGGGAGGGCGAGCAGTACTTC
>-|TRBJ2-6|-|TRBV5-5
CASSLGQPSGANVLTF
TGTGCCAGCAGCTTGGGGCAGCCCTCTGGGGCCAACGTCCTGACTTTC
>-|TRBJ1-5|-|TRBV28
CASSFQGAQHF
TGTGCCAGCAGTTTCCAAGGGGCCCAGCATTTT
>-|TRBJ1-1|-|TRBV5-1
CASSSGERAEAFF
TGCGCCAGCAGTTCCGGGGAAAGGGCTGAAGCTTTCTTT
>-|TRBJ2-7|-|TRBV5-1
CASSPRAWILPYEQYF
TGCGCCAGCAGCCCCCGTGCTTGGATCCTACCCTACGAGCAGTACTTC
>-|TRBJ1-5|-|TRBV6-1
CASSEAVSHNQPQHF
TGTGCCAGCAGTGAAGCGGTCAGCCACAATCAGCCCCAGCATTTT
>TRBD1|TRBJ1-2|-|TRBV10-3
CAISDPTGVNYGYTF
TGTGCCATCAGTGACCCGACAGGGGTTAACTATGGCTACACCTTC
>-|TRBJ1-6|few|TRBV6-5
CASSYGEGYSPLHF
TGTGCCAGCAGTTACGGGGAGGGATATTCACCCCTCCACTTT
>-|TRBJ2-3|-|TRBV20-1
CSASRLNGGPDTQYF
TGCAGTGCTAGTAGGCTAAACGGGGGCCCAGATACGCAGTATTTT
>TRBD1|TRBJ1-3|-|TRBV2
CASRTGQLLSKGNTIYF
TGTGCCAGCAGGACGGGACAGCTGCTCTCGAAAGGAAACACCATATATTTT
>-|TRBJ2-3|-|TRBV29-1
CSVVGRYTDTQYF
TGCAGCGTTGTAGGAAGATACACAGATACGCAGTATTTT
>-|TRBJ1-1|-|TRBV12-1
CASSFRGENTEAFF
TGTGCCAGCAGCTTTCGGGGGGAGAACACTGAAGCTTTCTTT
>-|TRBJ1-5|-|TRBV27
CASSLEASFQPQHF
TGTGCCAGCAGTTTAGAGGCTTCGTTTCAGCCCCAGCATTTT
>-|TRBJ1-1|-|TRBV6-6
CASSASGGTEAFF
TGTGCCAGCAGTGCCTCGGGGGGCACTGAAGCTTTCTTT
>-|TRBJ2-4|-|TRBV6-5
CASSPGPQADIQYF
TGTGCCAGCAGTCCGGGACCCCAAGCGGACATTCAGTACTTC
>-|TRBJ2-4|-|TRBV10-3
CAISEPQKNIQYF
TGTGCCATCAGTGAGCCGCAGAAAAACATTCAGTACTTC
>-|TRBJ1-6|-|TRBV7-2
CASGRTLTEQIHF
TGTGCCAGCGGCAGAACCCTGACAGAGCAGATCCACTTT
>-|TRBJ2-1|-|TRBV27
CASSLSLNNEQFF
TGTGCCAGCAGTTTAAGTTTAAACAATGAGCAGTTCTTC
>-|TRBJ1-1|-|TRBV30
CAWNTLGGTEAFF
TGTGCCTGGAATACCCTCGGGGGCACTGAAGCTTTCTTT
>TRBD1|TRBJ1-5|-|TRBV23-1
CASSHSRDRHQPQHF
TGCGCCAGCAGTCATAGCCGGGACAGGCATCAGCCCCAGCATTTT
>-|TRBJ1-1|-|TRBV2
CATTWTVNTEAFF
TGTGCCACTACATGGACAGTGAACACTGAAGCTTTCTTT
>TRBD1|TRBJ1-1|-|TRBV4-3
CASSHGTGGYTEAFF
TGCGCCAGCAGCCACGGGACAGGGGGTTACACTGAAGCTTTCTTT
>TRBD2|TRBJ2-3|-|TRBV4-3
CASSRFFSGERTDTQYF
TGCGCCAGCAGCCGCTTTTTTAGCGGGGAACGCACAGATACGCAGTATTTT
>-|TRBJ1-6|many|TRBV6-4
CASSVREDSPLHF
TGTGCCAGCAGTGTCAGGGAAGATTCACCCCTCCACTTT
>-|TRBJ1-2|-|TRBV21-1
CASSRGQGRRYGYTF
TGTGCCAGCAGCAGAGGACAGGGGCGTCGGTATGGCTACACCTTC
>TRBD1|TRBJ1-1|-|TRBV12-3/TRBV12-4
CASSGQERPSAFF
TGTGCCAGCAGTGGACAGGAACGACCGAGTGCTTTCTTT
>TRBD1|TRBJ2-3|-|TRBV28
CASSSPGQGSDTQYF
TGTGCCAGCAGTTCGCCGGGACAGGGGTCAGATACGCAGTATTTT